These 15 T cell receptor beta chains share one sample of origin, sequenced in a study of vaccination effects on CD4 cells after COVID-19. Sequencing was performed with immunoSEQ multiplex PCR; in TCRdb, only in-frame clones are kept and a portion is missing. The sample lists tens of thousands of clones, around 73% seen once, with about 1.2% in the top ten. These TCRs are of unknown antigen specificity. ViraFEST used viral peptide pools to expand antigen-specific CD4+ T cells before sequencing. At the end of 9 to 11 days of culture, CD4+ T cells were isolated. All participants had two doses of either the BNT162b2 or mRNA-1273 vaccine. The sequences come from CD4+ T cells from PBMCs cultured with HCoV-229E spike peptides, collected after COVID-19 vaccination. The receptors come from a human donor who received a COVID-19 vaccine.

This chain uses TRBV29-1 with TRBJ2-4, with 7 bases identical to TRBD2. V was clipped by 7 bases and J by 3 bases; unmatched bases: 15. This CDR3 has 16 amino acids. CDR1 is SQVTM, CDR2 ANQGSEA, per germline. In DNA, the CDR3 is TGCAGCGGCGGGGAGGGGATGGGGTCGGGCAAAAACATTCAGTACTTC. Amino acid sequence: CSGGEGMGSGKNIQYF.

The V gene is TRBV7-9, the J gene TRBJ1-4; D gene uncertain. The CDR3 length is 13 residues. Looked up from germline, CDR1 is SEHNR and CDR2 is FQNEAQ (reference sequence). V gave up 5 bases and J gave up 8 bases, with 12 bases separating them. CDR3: CASSPGRGEKLFF. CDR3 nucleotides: TGTGCCAGCAGCCCCGGACGGGGAGAAAAACTGTTTTTT.

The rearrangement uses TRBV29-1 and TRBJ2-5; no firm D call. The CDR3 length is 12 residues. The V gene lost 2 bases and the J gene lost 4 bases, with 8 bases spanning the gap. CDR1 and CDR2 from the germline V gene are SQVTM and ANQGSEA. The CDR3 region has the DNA TGCAGCGTTGAACCGGGTTTAGAGACCCAGTACTTC. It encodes CSVEPGLETQYF.

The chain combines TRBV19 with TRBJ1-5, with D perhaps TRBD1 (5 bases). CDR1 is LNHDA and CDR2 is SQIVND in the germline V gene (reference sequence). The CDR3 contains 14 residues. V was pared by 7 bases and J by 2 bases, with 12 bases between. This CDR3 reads CASTRQTGNQPQHF. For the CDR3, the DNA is TGTGCCAGTACCCGACAGACAGGCAATCAGCCCCAGCATTTT.

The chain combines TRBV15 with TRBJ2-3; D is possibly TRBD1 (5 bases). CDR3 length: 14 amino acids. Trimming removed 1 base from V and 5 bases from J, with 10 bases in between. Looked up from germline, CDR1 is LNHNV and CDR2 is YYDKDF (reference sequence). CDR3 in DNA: TGTGCCACCAGCAGAGGGGGCGCGAGAGATACGCAGTATTTT. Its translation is CATSRGGARDTQYF.

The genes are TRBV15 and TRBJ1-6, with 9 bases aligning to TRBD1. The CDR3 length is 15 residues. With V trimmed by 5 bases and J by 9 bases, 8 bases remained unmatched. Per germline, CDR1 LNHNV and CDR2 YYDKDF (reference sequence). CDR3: CATSRDRDASSPLHF. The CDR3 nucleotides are TGTGCCACCAGCCGGGACAGGGATGCTAGTTCACCCCTCCACTTT.

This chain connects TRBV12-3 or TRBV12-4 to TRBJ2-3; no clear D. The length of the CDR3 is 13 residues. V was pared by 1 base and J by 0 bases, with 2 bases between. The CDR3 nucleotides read TGTGCCAGCAGTTTAGTCAGCACAGATACGCAGTATTTT. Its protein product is CASSLVSTDTQYF.

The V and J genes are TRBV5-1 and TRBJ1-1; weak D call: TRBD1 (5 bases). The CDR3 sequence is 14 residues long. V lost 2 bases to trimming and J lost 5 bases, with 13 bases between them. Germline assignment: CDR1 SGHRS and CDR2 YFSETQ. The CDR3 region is CASSFGGGQTEAFF. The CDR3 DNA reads TGCGCCAGCAGCTTCGGGGGAGGTCAGACTGAAGCTTTCTTT.

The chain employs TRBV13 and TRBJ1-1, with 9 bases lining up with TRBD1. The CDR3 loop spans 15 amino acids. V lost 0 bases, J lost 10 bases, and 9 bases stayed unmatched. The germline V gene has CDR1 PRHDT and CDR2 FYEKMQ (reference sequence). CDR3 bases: TGTGCCAGCAGCTTAGGCGGGACAGGGAGAGGGGGAGCTTTCTTT. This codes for CASSLGGTGRGGAFF. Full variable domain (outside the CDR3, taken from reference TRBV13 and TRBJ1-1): AAGVIQSPRHLIKEKRETATLKCYPIPRHDTVYWYQQGPGQDPQFLISFYEKMQSDKGSIPDRFSAQQFSDYHSELNMSSLELGDSALYFCASSLGGTGRGGAFFGQGTRLTVV.

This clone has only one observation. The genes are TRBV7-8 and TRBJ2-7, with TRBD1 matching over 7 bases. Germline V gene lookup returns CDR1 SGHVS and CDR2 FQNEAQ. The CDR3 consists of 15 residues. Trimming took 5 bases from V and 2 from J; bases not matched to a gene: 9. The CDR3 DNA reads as TGTGCCAGCAGCCAAACGGGGACAGTTACCTACGAGCAGTACGTC. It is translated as CASSQTGTVTYEQYV.

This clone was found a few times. The DNA of the CDR3 is TGTGCCAGTAGTAGCGGGACAGGGGGCTATCAGCCCCAGCATTTT. This gives the protein CASSSGTGGYQPQHF. The V and J genes are TRBV19 and TRBJ1-5, with 12 bases fitting TRBD1. The V gene's germline CDR1 is LNHDA and CDR2 SQIVND (reference sequence). The junction had 3 bases not matched to a gene; V was cut back by 4 bases and J by 5 bases. There are 15 residues in the CDR3. Full variable domain (remainder filled in from reference TRBV19 and TRBJ1-5): DGGITQSPKYLFRKEGQNVTLSCEQNLNHDAMYWYRQDPGQGLRLIYYSQIVNDFQKGDIAEGYSVSREKKESFPLTVTSAQKNPTAFYLCASSSGTGGYQPQHFGDGTRLSIL.

CDR3 residues: CASRTGPSTEAFF. CDR3 in DNA: TGTGCCAGCAGGACAGGGCCTAGCACTGAAGCTTTCTTT. V usage is TRBV7-3 and J usage is TRBJ1-1; 7 bases map to TRBD1. The CDR3 totals 13 residues. V lost 6 bases and J lost 4; bases outside the gene matches: 5. CDR1 is SGHTA, CDR2 FQGTGA, per germline. Supplemented by reference TRBV7-3 and TRBJ1-1, the full variable domain reads GAGVSQTPSNKVTEKGKYVELRCDPISGHTALYWYRQSLGQGPEFLIYFQGTGAADDSGLPNDRFFAVRPEGSVSTLKIQRTERGDSAVYLCASRTGPSTEAFFGQGTRLTVV.

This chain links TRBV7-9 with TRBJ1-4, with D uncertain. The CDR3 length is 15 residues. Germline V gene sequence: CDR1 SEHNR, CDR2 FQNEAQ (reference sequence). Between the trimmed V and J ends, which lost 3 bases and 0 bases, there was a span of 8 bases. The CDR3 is CASSFARATNEKLFF. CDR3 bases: TGTGCCAGCAGCTTCGCGAGAGCAACTAATGAAAAACTGTTTTTT.

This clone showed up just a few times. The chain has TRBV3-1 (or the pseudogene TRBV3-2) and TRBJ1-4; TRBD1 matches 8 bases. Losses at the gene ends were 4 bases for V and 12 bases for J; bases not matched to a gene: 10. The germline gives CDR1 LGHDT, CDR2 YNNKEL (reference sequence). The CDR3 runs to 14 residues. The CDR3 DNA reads TGTGCCAGCAGCCGCCGGGACAGGTGGGGGGAACTGTTTTTT. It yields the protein CASSRRDRWGELFF.

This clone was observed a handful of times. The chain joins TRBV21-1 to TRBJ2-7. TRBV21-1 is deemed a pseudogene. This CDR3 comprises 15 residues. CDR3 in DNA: TGTGCCAGCAGCAAAGCCCGGGACGCTCGTTACGAGCAGTACGTC. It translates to CASSKARDARYEQYV.